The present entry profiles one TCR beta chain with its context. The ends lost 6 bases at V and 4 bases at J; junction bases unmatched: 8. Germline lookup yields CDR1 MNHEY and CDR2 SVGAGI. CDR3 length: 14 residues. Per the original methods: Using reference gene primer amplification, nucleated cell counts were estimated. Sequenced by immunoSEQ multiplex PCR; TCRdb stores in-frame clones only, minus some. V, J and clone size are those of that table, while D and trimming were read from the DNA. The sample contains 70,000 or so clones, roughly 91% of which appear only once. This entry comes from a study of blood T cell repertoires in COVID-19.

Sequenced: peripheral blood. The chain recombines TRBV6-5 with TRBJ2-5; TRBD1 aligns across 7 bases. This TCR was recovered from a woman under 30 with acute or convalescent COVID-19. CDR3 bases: TGTGCCAGCAGAAAAACAGGGGTCGCAGAGACCCAGTACTTC. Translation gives CASRKTGVAETQYF.